Following are 25 T cell receptor beta chains from one sample sequenced in a study of blood T cell repertoires in COVID-19. Repertoires were generated with immunoSEQ multiplex PCR, while TCRdb's copy carries only in-frame clones and drops some. The sample has approximately 84,000 clones, roughly 80% seen once. The sequenced sample was peripheral blood. These receptor sequences come from a human donor in a cohort sampled during active COVID-19.

The chain combines TRBV12-3 or TRBV12-4 with TRBJ1-1; D is undetermined. Trimming took 5 bases from V and 6 from J, leaving 10 bases between them. The CDR3 extends over 12 amino acids. The CDR3 DNA reads TGTGCCAGCAGTCCCCGAGTTTCTGAAGCTTTCTTT. This sequence encodes CASSPRVSEAFF.

This chain uses TRBV6-5 with TRBJ2-4, with 7 bases matching TRBD2. From germline, CDR1 is MNHEY and CDR2 SVGAGI. V shed 8 bases and J 8 bases; nucleotides not matched to a gene: 9. CDR3 length: 13 amino acids. The CDR3 bases are TGTGCCAGCCGGACTAGTCCTACGGACATTCAGTACTTC. As protein: CASRTSPTDIQYF.

The CDR3 coding sequence is TGTGCCAGCAGTTCGGGGGACTACTCCTACAATGAGCAGTTCTTC. Translation gives CASSSGDYSYNEQFF. J is TRBJ2-1 and V is TRBV28; TRBD2 matches 7 bases. This CDR3 region has 15 residues. Per germline, CDR1 MDHEN and CDR2 SYDVKM. V lost 4 bases and J lost 0; bases outside the gene matches: 3. The full variable domain, its missing parts supplied by reference TRBV28 and TRBJ2-1, is DVKVTQSSRYLVKRTGEKVFLECVQDMDHENMFWYRQDPGLGLRLIYFSYDVKMKEKGDIPEGYSVSREKKERFSLILESASTNQTSMYLCASSSGDYSYNEQFFGPGTRLTVL.

The chain combines TRBV27 with TRBJ2-1, with 10 positions matching TRBD2. This CDR3 has 15 residues. Germline CDR1 MNHEY, CDR2 SMNVEV (reference sequence). The V segment lost 6 bases and the J segment 4 bases; nucleotides outside the gene matches: 6. CDR3 amino acids: CASRPSGGEYNEQFF. Written as DNA, the CDR3 is TGTGCCAGCAGACCGAGCGGGGGGGAGTACAATGAGCAGTTCTTC.

The V call is TRBV6-6, the J call TRBJ2-5, with 12 positions matching TRBD2. The V gene's germline CDR1 is MNHNY and CDR2 SVGAGI (reference sequence). CDR3 length: 16 residues. J lost 0 bases, V lost 2 bases, and 1 base had no gene match. CDR3 sequence reads: CASSYTSGGYQETQYF. Here the CDR3 DNA reads TGTGCCAGCAGTTACACTAGCGGGGGGTACCAAGAGACCCAGTACTTC.

The chain employs TRBV28 and TRBJ1-5, with D unclear. The CDR3 consists of 12 residues. Germline CDR1 reads MDHEN; CDR2 reads SYDVKM. The V and J ends lost 1 base and 4 bases respectively, with 2 bases between them. CDR3 sequence (DNA): TGTGCCAGCAGTTTATTAAATCAGCCCCAGCATTTT. It is translated as CASSLLNQPQHF.

The V gene is TRBV4-1, the J gene TRBJ1-4; TRBD1 matches 11 bases. The germline CDR1 and CDR2 sequences are MGHRA and YSYEKL. After removal of 5 bases from V and 0 bases from J, the junction contained 11 bases not matched to a gene. The CDR3 is 19 amino acids. CDR3 in amino acids: CASSKSRDRGGSTNEKLFF. In DNA, the CDR3 is TGCGCCAGCAGCAAGTCCCGGGACAGGGGGGGGTCAACTAATGAAAAACTGTTTTTT.

The gene calls are TRBV7-8 and TRBJ2-3; 8 positions agree with TRBD2. After removal of 7 bases from V and 6 bases from J, the junction contained 3 bases not matched to a gene. Per germline, CDR1 SGHVS and CDR2 FQNEAQ. The CDR3 runs 12 residues. The CDR3 DNA is TGTGCCAGCAACCCGGGGGGGGATACGCAGTATTTT. Translating gives CASNPGGDTQYF. Together with reference TRBV7-8 and TRBJ2-3, the CDR3 gives the full variable domain: GAGVSQSPRYKVAKRGQDVALRCDPISGHVSLFWYQQALGQGPEFLTYFQNEAQLDKSGLPSDRFFAERPEGSVSTLKIQRTQQEDSAVYLCASNPGGDTQYFGPGTRLTVL.

The chain carries TRBV7-9 and TRBJ2-5, with D possibly being TRBD1 (5 bases). V was trimmed by 8 bases and J by 3 bases, leaving 16 bases between them. From germline, CDR1 is SEHNR and CDR2 FQNEAQ (reference sequence). The CDR3 contains 14 residues. For the CDR3, the DNA is TGTGCCAGCCATGCAACAGGAAAGGAAGAGACCCAGTACTTC. As protein: CASHATGKEETQYF.

The chain has TRBV6-6 and TRBJ2-7; perhaps TRBD1 as D (6 bases). Trimming took 4 bases from V and 7 from J, leaving 14 bases between them. The CDR3 loop spans 13 amino acids. In germline, CDR1 is MNHNY, CDR2 SVGAGI (reference sequence). The CDR3 sequence: CASSLDYRVEQYF. CDR3 in DNA: TGTGCCAGCAGTTTAGATTACAGGGTTGAGCAGTACTTC.

The gene calls are TRBV7-8 and TRBJ2-2; 16 bases map to TRBD2. Losses at the gene ends were 4 bases for V and 1 base for J; bases not matched to a gene: 3. The length of the CDR3 is 18 residues. CDR1 is SGHVS and CDR2 is FQNEAQ in the germline V gene. CDR3 sequence (DNA): TGTGCCAGCAGCTCGGGACTAGCGGGGGGGAGGAACACCGGGGAGCTGTTTTTT. It encodes CASSSGLAGGRNTGELFF.

The chain recombines TRBV11-3 with TRBJ1-1, with 7 bases fitting TRBD1. Germline values: CDR1 SGHNT, CDR2 YENEEA. The CDR3 is 14 residues long. V lost 5 bases and J lost 2; bases outside the gene matches: 5. CDR3 coding DNA: TGTGCCAGCAGCCCCGGAGGGGGCAACACTGAAGCTTTCTTT. Protein sequence: CASSPGGGNTEAFF.

The V call is TRBV7-3, the J call TRBJ2-2; TRBD1 matches 7 bases. Per the germline V gene, CDR1 is SGHTA and CDR2 is FQGTGA. V lost 5 bases to trimming and J lost 1 base; unmatched junction nucleotides: 1. This CDR3 is built from 14 residues. CDR3 nucleotide sequence: TGTGCCAGCAGCCGGGACAGGAACACCGGGGAGCTGTTTTTT. Protein product: CASSRDRNTGELFF.

The rearrangement uses TRBV25-1 and TRBJ2-1; 10 bases fit TRBD2. The V and J ends lost 10 bases and 3 bases, in that order; junction bases with no gene match: 3. The CDR3 length is 13 residues. Germline assignment: CDR1 MGHDK and CDR2 SYGVNS. The CDR3 DNA reads as TGTGCCACGACTAGCGGGTACTACAATGAGCAGTTCTTC. Protein sequence: CATTSGYYNEQFF.

The V call is TRBV19, the J call TRBJ1-4; 7 positions match TRBD1. The V gene end was trimmed by 5 bases and the J gene end by 7 bases; junction bases not matched to a gene: 10. The CDR3 is made up of 15 amino acids. Germline V gene data show CDR1 as LNHDA and CDR2 as SQIVND (reference sequence). CDR3 coding DNA: TGTGCCAGTAGTCCGGGACAGTCGGCAAGTGAAAAACTGTTTTTT. Translating gives CASSPGQSASEKLFF.

The V gene is TRBV11-2, the J gene TRBJ1-1; a weak D match, TRBD1 (6 bases). This CDR3 region has 14 residues. CDR1 is SGHAT and CDR2 is FQNNGV in the germline V gene. V lost 2 bases, J lost 5 bases, and 12 bases lay in between. The CDR3 protein is CASSLSPTGTEAFF. The DNA for the CDR3 is TGTGCCAGCAGCTTAAGCCCTACAGGGACTGAAGCTTTCTTT.

This chain uses TRBV19 with TRBJ1-5; possible D gene TRBD1, 6 bases. Trimming left V 0 bases short and J 0 bases short, with 9 bases between. The CDR3 runs 16 residues. Germline values: CDR1 LNHDA, CDR2 SQIVND (reference sequence). CDR3 DNA: TGTGCCAGTAGTATAGAGGACAGCAATAGCAATCAGCCCCAGCATTTT. Amino acids: CASSIEDSNSNQPQHF.

This clone appeared a few times. V is TRBV4-3 and J is TRBJ2-7; TRBD1 matches 8 bases. Trimming cost V 0 bases and J 3 bases; bases outside gene matches: 7. CDR1 is LGHNA and CDR2 is YSLEER in the germline V gene. This CDR3 has 16 residues. The CDR3 coding sequence is TGCGCCAGCAGCCAAGATTACTCAGGGGGCGGCTACGAGCAGTACTTC. Amino acids: CASSQDYSGGGYEQYF.

The chain carries TRBV29-1 and TRBJ2-3; 15 bases align to TRBD2. The CDR3 has 18 amino acids. Germline CDR1 SQVTM, CDR2 ANQGSEA. The junction had 12 bases not matched to a gene; V was cut back by 8 bases and J by 0 bases. The CDR3 loop is CSSHGTSGRIWSTDTQYF. CDR3 bases: TGCAGCTCCCACGGGACTAGCGGGAGGATATGGAGCACAGATACGCAGTATTTT.

V gene TRBV19 combines with J gene TRBJ1-4; 7 bases are a match to TRBD1. Germline CDR1 and CDR2: LNHDA and SQIVND (reference sequence). The CDR3 is made up of 14 amino acids. The V gene end was trimmed by 6 bases and the J gene end by 6 bases; junction bases not matched to a gene: 7. The CDR3: CASSYGTAHEKLFF. The CDR3 DNA follows: TGTGCCAGTAGCTACGGGACAGCGCATGAAAAACTGTTTTTT.

The J gene is TRBJ1-1, the V gene TRBV18; TRBD1 might be the D (5 bases). V was pared by 2 bases and J by 0 bases, with 16 bases between. The CDR3 runs to 17 residues. CDR1 and CDR2 (germline): KGHSH, LQKENI. The CDR3 sequence is CASSPWSPTVMNTEAFF. In DNA, the CDR3 is TGTGCCAGCTCACCATGGTCGCCGACAGTGATGAACACTGAAGCTTTCTTT.

The chain carries TRBV29-1 and TRBJ2-7; the D gene is possibly TRBD1 (6 bases). Per germline, CDR1 SQVTM and CDR2 ANQGSEA. With 7 bases removed from V and 5 bases from J, the gap between germline ends came to 21 bases. CDR3 length: 14 residues. CDR3: CSANTGFGSDEQYF. CDR3 DNA: TGCAGCGCCAATACAGGGTTCGGGTCGGACGAGCAGTACTTC.

The chain employs TRBV28 and TRBJ2-2; 9 positions agree with TRBD2. Germline lookup yields CDR1 MDHEN and CDR2 SYDVKM. Trimming cost V 2 bases and J 3 bases; bases outside gene matches: 4. The CDR3 has 16 amino acids. CDR3 sequence: CASSLSGRRDTGELFF. The DNA of the CDR3 is TGTGCCAGCAGTTTAAGCGGGAGGAGGGACACCGGGGAGCTGTTTTTT.

The gene calls are TRBV5-4 and TRBJ2-2; D is possibly TRBD2 (5 bases). V dropped 6 bases and J dropped 1 base, with 19 bases sitting between them. Germline CDR1 reads SGHNT; CDR2 reads YYREEE (reference sequence). There are 17 residues in the CDR3. The CDR3 coding sequence is TGTGCCAGCAACCACCTTCGGGGTGGCAAGAACACCGGGGAGCTGTTTTTT. Encoded protein: CASNHLRGGKNTGELFF.

V gene TRBV4-3 combines with J gene TRBJ2-2; 7 nucleotides agree with TRBD1. There are 16 residues in the CDR3. Germline values: CDR1 LGHNA, CDR2 YSLEER. The ends lost 0 bases at V and 7 bases at J; junction bases unmatched: 8. CDR3 region: CASSQDFRGPVGELFF. The CDR3 region has the DNA TGCGCCAGCAGCCAAGATTTTAGGGGGCCGGTCGGGGAGCTGTTTTTT.